This TCR beta chain was found in a study of T cell repertoires in cytomegalovirus infection. Broader study findings: It was HLA-C-restricted CMV-specific TCR beta clonotypes that dominated the response ex vivo.

TCRdb reprocessed the reads via MiXCR and lists one record per CDR3 protein. The table includes roughly 180,000 distinct CDR3 sequences, roughly 15% detected once. This CDR3 spans 14 amino acids. V shed 8 bases and J 5 bases; nucleotides not matched to a gene: 8. The germline V gene has CDR1 SEHNR and CDR2 FQNEAQ (reference sequence). About this clonotype: Antigen unknown.

The rearrangement joins TRBV7-9 to TRBJ2-1, with 8 bases matching TRBD1. The clonotype originates from a human donor in good health (CMV status not recorded). Some clones in this sample may be carry-over from other donors' samples. The material sequenced was CD8+ T cells from PBMCs. In DNA, the CDR3 is TGTGCCAGCCGCTCGGGACAGGACAACAATGAGCAGTTCTTC. It codes for CASRSGQDNNEQFF.